Here is one TCR beta chain with its context. This entry is derived from a study of CD8+CD57+ T cells in acquired aplastic anemia. Profiles of TCR beta VDJ and CDR3 were generated from a genomic DNA template. MiXCR, run by TCRdb on the reads, gives a single entry per CDR3 protein. The table lists 120,000 or so distinct CDR3 sequences, under 60% of them singletons. The ends were cut back, 0 bases at V and 1 base at J, with 7 bases in the middle. This CDR3 contains 13 residues. From germline, CDR1 is DFQATT and CDR2 SNEGSKA (reference sequence). For sequencing, patients were chosen who had shown expansion of CD8+CD57+ cells by flow cytometry. No therapy was given to patients before blood sampling.

Sequencing was carried out using sorted CD4+, CD8+, or CD8+CD57+ T cells (not recorded which) from PBMCs. This rearrangement joins TRBV20-1 to TRBJ2-7; possibly TRBD1 for D (5 bases). The sequence was obtained from a human donor with aplastic anemia. CDR3 in amino acids: CSARDPGSYEQYF. DNA of the CDR3: TGCAGTGCTAGAGATCCAGGGTCCTACGAGCAGTACTTC.